The 22 T cell receptor beta chains below come from one sample, sequenced in a study of cytomegalovirus exposure and HLA in healthy donors. Profiled with immunoSEQ multiplex PCR; TCRdb holds only in-frame clones, not every one. The data contain a few hundred thousand clones, 80% to 95% of them seen just once; the ten biggest clones take up under 4%. The material sequenced was PBMCs. The receptors were sampled from a woman in her twenties or thirties in good health and CMV-seronegative.

Only one count was recorded for this clone. The chain has TRBV27 and TRBJ2-1; D perhaps matches TRBD1 (5 bases). The CDR3 has 15 residues. Germline assignment: CDR1 MNHEY and CDR2 SMNVEV (reference sequence). The ends were cut back, 3 bases at V and 0 bases at J, with 9 bases in the middle. CDR3 region: CASSLGRSSYNEQFF. CDR3 coding DNA: TGTGCCAGCAGTTTGGGGCGGAGCTCCTACAATGAGCAGTTCTTC.

The chain recombines TRBV5-1 with TRBJ2-3, with D maybe TRBD2 (6 bases). The CDR3 has 15 amino acids. Germline V gene sequence: CDR1 SGHRS, CDR2 YFSETQ. V shed 4 bases and J shed 3 bases, with 15 bases lying between them. The chain's CDR3 is CASSVEGRSTDTQYF. DNA for the CDR3: TGCGCCAGCAGCGTGGAGGGCCGAAGTACAGATACGCAGTATTTT.

The J gene is TRBJ2-5, the V gene TRBV5-4; no reliable D call. Germline lookup yields CDR1 SGHNT and CDR2 YYREEE (reference sequence). This CDR3 region has 11 residues. V was pared by 3 bases and J by 1 base, with 1 base between. CDR3 region: CASSSQETQYF. The CDR3 region has the DNA TGTGCCAGCAGCTCCCAAGAGACCCAGTACTTC.

V is TRBV9 and J is TRBJ2-2; 9 nucleotides align to TRBD1. CDR3 size: 16 residues. J was trimmed by 4 bases and V by 3 bases; bases with no gene match: 7. Germline-derived CDR1 and CDR2 are SGDLS and YYNGEE. CDR3 in DNA: TGTGCCAGCAGCGAACAGGGGGCGCGAAGCACCGGGGAGCTGTTTTTT. This codes for CASSEQGARSTGELFF.

The rearrangement uses TRBV4-3 and TRBJ2-7; the D gene is possibly TRBD2 (6 bases). Germline V gives CDR1 LGHNA, CDR2 YSLEER. This CDR3 region has 13 residues. Trimming took 5 bases from V and 4 from J, leaving 12 bases between them. CDR3 sequence (DNA): TGCGCCAGCAGCACCCGACGGGAGTACGAGCAGTACTTC. This encodes CASSTRREYEQYF.

The V gene is TRBV7-3, the J gene TRBJ2-2; 7 nucleotides line up with TRBD2. The CDR3 is made up of 14 amino acids. Germline V gene data show CDR1 as SGHTA and CDR2 as FQGTGA. After removal of 5 bases from V and 4 bases from J, the junction contained 4 bases not matched to a gene. In DNA form, the CDR3 reads TGTGCCAGCAGCCTAGCGGCGGGCACCGGGGAGCTGTTTTTT. Protein sequence: CASSLAAGTGELFF.

The chain links TRBV2 to TRBJ2-1; 11 nucleotides agree with TRBD1. This CDR3 has 15 amino acids. The germline CDR1 and CDR2 sequences are SNHLY and FYNNEI. V gave up 6 bases and J gave up 3 bases; unmatched junction bases: 4. The CDR3 region has the DNA TGTGCCAGCAGGGGGACAGGGGGAAACTACAATGAGCAGTTCTTC. It encodes CASRGTGGNYNEQFF. Using reference TRBV2 and TRBJ2-1 for the parts outside the CDR3, the full variable domain is EPEVTQTPSHQVTQMGQEVILRCVPISNHLYFYWYRQILGQKVEFLVSFYNNEISEKSEIFDDQFSVERPDGSNFTLKIRSTKLEDSAMYFCASRGTGGNYNEQFFGPGTRLTVL.

The CDR3 region is CASSDGKGGRGETQYF. The DNA of the CDR3 is TGTGCCAGCAGCGACGGCAAGGGCGGGAGGGGAGAGACCCAGTACTTC. The rearrangement uses TRBV11-3 and TRBJ2-5, with 9 bases that match TRBD2. Germline V CDR1 and CDR2: SGHNT, YENEEA. The V segment lost 5 bases and the J segment 4 bases; nucleotides outside the gene matches: 11. The CDR3 loop spans 16 amino acids.

This chain connects TRBV7-2 to TRBJ2-2; 8 bases match TRBD1. V lost 5 bases to trimming and J lost 4 bases; unmatched junction nucleotides: 6. The CDR3 totals 15 residues. From germline, CDR1 is SGHTA and CDR2 FQGNSA. CDR3 amino acids: CASSPRQGITGELFF. The DNA for the CDR3 is TGTGCCAGCAGCCCACGACAGGGGATCACCGGGGAGCTGTTTTTT.

The gene calls are TRBV7-9 and TRBJ2-7, with 7 bases fitting TRBD2. The CDR3 sequence is 15 residues long. Germline V gene sequence: CDR1 SEHNR, CDR2 FQNEAQ (reference sequence). The J segment lost 1 base and the V segment lost 5 bases, leaving 8 bases of the junction unmatched. CDR3 bases: TGTGCCAGCAGCAATAGCGCAGCGGGGTCCTACGAGCAGTACTTC. It is translated as CASSNSAAGSYEQYF. Full variable domain (remainder filled in from reference TRBV7-9 and TRBJ2-7): DTGVSQNPRHKITKRGQNVTFRCDPISEHNRLYWYRQTLGQGPEFLTYFQNEAQLEKSRLLSDRFSAERPKGSFSTLEIQRTEQGDSAMYLCASSNSAAGSYEQYFGPGTRLTVT.

The chain joins TRBV7-8 to TRBJ1-5, with no clear D. Germline lookup yields CDR1 SGHVS and CDR2 FQNEAQ. The ends were cut back, 1 base at V and 3 bases at J, with 10 bases in the middle. The CDR3 runs 15 residues. CDR3 DNA: TGTGCCAGCAGCTTAGATGGCGGAACCAATCAGCCCCAGCATTTT. It specifies CASSLDGGTNQPQHF.

This sequence joins TRBV15 and TRBJ2-7; 8 nucleotides line up with TRBD2. The CDR3 length is 15 residues. The germline gives CDR1 LNHNV, CDR2 YYDKDF (reference sequence). V lost 3 bases and J lost 4; bases outside the gene matches: 8. CDR3 DNA: TGTGCCACCAGCAGCAGCGGGGGAAGGGGATACGAGCAGTACTTC. It specifies CATSSSGGRGYEQYF. Full variable domain (rest looked up from reference TRBV15 and TRBJ2-7): DAMVIQNPRYQVTQFGKPVTLSCSQTLNHNVMYWYQQKSSQAPKLLFHYYDKDFNNEADTPDNFQSRRPNTSFCFLDIRSPGLGDTAMYLCATSSSGGRGYEQYFGPGTRLTVT.

The CDR3 sequence is CASSEGTGSQETQYF. Written as DNA, the CDR3 is TGTGCCAGCAGCGAGGGGACAGGTTCCCAAGAGACCCAGTACTTC. V gene TRBV9 combines with J gene TRBJ2-5, with 8 bases lining up with TRBD1. Germline V lookup: CDR1 SGDLS, CDR2 YYNGEE. This CDR3 is 15 amino acids long. V shed 3 bases, J shed 1 base, and the junction held 5 bases outside the gene matches.

This chain links TRBV13 with TRBJ2-2; the D is unclear. There are 13 residues in the CDR3. The germline V and J ends were trimmed by 1 base and 7 bases, with 7 bases remaining between them. Germline loops: CDR1 PRHDT, CDR2 FYEKMQ (reference sequence). CDR3 DNA: TGTGCCAGCAGCTTAGCGTGGATCGGGGAGCTGTTTTTT. Translated: CASSLAWIGELFF.

V usage is TRBV7-8 and J usage is TRBJ2-2; D remains ambiguous. This CDR3 spans 14 amino acids. Trimming cost V 5 bases and J 0 bases, with 7 bases left between them. The germline V gene has CDR1 SGHVS and CDR2 FQNEAQ. The CDR3 is CASSRNANTGELFF. Here the CDR3 DNA reads TGTGCCAGCAGCCGTAACGCGAACACCGGGGAGCTGTTTTTT.

This chain connects TRBV29-1 to TRBJ2-3; 9 bases align to TRBD1. This CDR3 has 12 amino acids. The V gene end was trimmed by 7 bases and the J gene end by 6 bases; junction bases not matched to a gene: 5. Germline loops: CDR1 SQVTM, CDR2 ANQGSEA. This CDR3 is CSGDRGVDTQYF. DNA for the CDR3: TGCAGCGGCGACAGGGGGGTCGATACGCAGTATTTT.

V usage is TRBV7-9 and J usage is TRBJ2-1; 9 bases match TRBD2. This CDR3 has 16 amino acids. J lost 2 bases, V lost 5 bases, and 7 bases had no gene match. Germline V CDR1 and CDR2: SEHNR, FQNEAQ (reference sequence). CDR3 sequence (DNA): TGTGCCAGCAGCCAACTTAGCGGGAGTCCCTACAATGAGCAGTTCTTC. It encodes CASSQLSGSPYNEQFF.

In nucleotides, the CDR3 is TGTGCCAGTAGTATGTGGGACGGTTCCTACGAGCAGTACTTC. Protein sequence: CASSMWDGSYEQYF. The chain uses TRBV19 and TRBJ2-7; D may correspond to TRBD1 or TRBD2 (5 bases each). V was pared by 3 bases and J by 1 base, with 10 bases between. CDR3 length: 14 amino acids. The germline V gene encodes CDR1 LNHDA and CDR2 SQIVND (reference sequence).

The rearrangement links TRBV4-3 to TRBJ2-5; D may be TRBD2 (6 bases). Germline CDR1 LGHNA, CDR2 YSLEER. Trimming stripped 0 bases from V and 7 bases from J, with 15 bases between. This CDR3 spans 15 amino acids. CDR3 nucleotide sequence: TGCGCCAGCAGCCAAGATCTTTCTAGCGTCGGGACCCAGTACTTC. Translating it yields CASSQDLSSVGTQYF.

About this clone itself: One end of the junction varies from germline; a read error may be responsible. This same CDR3 is encoded by further DNA sequences in the sample. This chain uses TRBV27 with TRBJ2-7; TRBD2 agrees at 7 bases. CDR3 length equals 14 residues. Germline assignment: CDR1 MNHEY and CDR2 SMNVEV (reference sequence). DNA for the CDR3: TGTGCCAGCAGCTTATCCGGGGGGTGGTACGAGCAGTACTTC. Protein product: CASSLSGGWYEQYF.

The chain couples TRBV7-2 to TRBJ2-7; 14 positions match TRBD2. Trimming removed 4 bases from V and 7 bases from J; junction bases left unmatched: 3. This CDR3 has 14 amino acids. In germline, CDR1 is SGHTA, CDR2 FQGNSA. The CDR3 reads CASSSGLAGGEQYF. The CDR3 DNA follows: TGTGCCAGCAGCTCCGGACTAGCGGGAGGTGAGCAGTACTTC.

This chain links TRBV4-3 with TRBJ2-7; tentatively, D is TRBD2 (6 bases). V was cut by 0 bases and J by 7 bases, with 16 bases left in between. CDR1 LGHNA and CDR2 YSLEER come from the germline V gene. This CDR3 spans 15 amino acids. CDR3: CASSQDGGSGGEQYF. The CDR3 bases are TGCGCCAGCAGCCAAGATGGGGGGTCCGGCGGGGAGCAGTACTTC.